The TCR beta chain described here comes from a study of blood T cell repertoires in COVID-19. Study in general: The United States, Italy and Spain supplied acute and convalescent COVID-19 samples. T cells, B-cell-depleted T cells, or PBMCs provided the cDNA or gDNA that served as material.

The trim removed 2 bases at V and 10 bases at J, leaving 2 bases unmatched. Germline CDR1 reads SGHNT; CDR2 reads YENEEA. The CDR3 sequence is 12 residues long. Authors' analysis steps: The assay estimated nucleated cells by amplifying reference gene primers. The method was immunoSEQ multiplex PCR; TCRdb's version includes in-frame clones alone and lacks a portion of them. The DNA was the basis for D and trimming; V, J and clone size are from that table. The sample has some 120,000 clones, roughly 80% seen once. V and J are TRBV11-3 and TRBJ2-1, with 7 positions matching TRBD1. Sequencing used peripheral blood. This sequence originates from a woman aged 25 to 39 who had recovered from COVID-19. The CDR3 region is CASSLTGVEQFF. CDR3 coding DNA: TGTGCCAGCAGCTTAACAGGGGTAGAGCAGTTCTTC.